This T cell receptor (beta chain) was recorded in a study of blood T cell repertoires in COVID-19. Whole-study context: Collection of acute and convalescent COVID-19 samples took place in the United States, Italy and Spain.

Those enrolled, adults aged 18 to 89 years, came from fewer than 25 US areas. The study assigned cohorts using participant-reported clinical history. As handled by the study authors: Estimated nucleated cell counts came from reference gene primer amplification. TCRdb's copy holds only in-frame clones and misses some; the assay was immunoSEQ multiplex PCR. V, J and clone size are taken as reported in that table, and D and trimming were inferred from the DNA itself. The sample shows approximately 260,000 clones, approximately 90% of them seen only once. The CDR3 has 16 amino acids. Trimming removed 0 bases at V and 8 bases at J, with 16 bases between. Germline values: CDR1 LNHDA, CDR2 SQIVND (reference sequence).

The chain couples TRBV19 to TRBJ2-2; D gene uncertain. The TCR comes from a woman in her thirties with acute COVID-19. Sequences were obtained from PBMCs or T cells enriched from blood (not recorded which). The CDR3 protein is CASSIDLGSPWGELFF. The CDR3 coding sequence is TGTGCCAGTAGTATAGATCTTGGTAGCCCCTGGGGGGAGCTGTTTTTT.